Sequencing of this T cell receptor (beta chain) was carried out in a study of cytomegalovirus exposure and HLA in healthy donors. Study results and caveats: A further, later analysis showed that HLA-associated TCR beta chains (compared with equally common others) were more clonally expanded. One variant, a missense change in DCLRE1C, was linked in a later analysis to TCR beta V- and J-gene trimming. Rare TCR sequences predominated, though certain public TCRs were found in many donors.

The V and J ends lost 2 bases and 2 bases, in that order; junction bases with no gene match: 4. This CDR3 region has 16 residues. The germline V gene encodes CDR1 MNHNY and CDR2 SVGAGI (reference sequence). The PCR had 60 Vbeta and 13 Jbeta primers. Profiled with immunoSEQ multiplex PCR; TCRdb holds only in-frame clones, not every one. The sample lists more than 150,000 clones, 70% to 80% occurring once. Note on this clone: The antigen remains undetermined.

Sequencing was carried out using PBMCs. The receptor was derived from a man younger than 35 in good health and CMV-seronegative. The chain employs TRBV6-6 and TRBJ2-3, with 10 bases lining up with TRBD2. CDR3 sequence: CASSYKAGGTTDTQYF. The CDR3, as DNA: TGTGCCAGCAGTTACAAAGCGGGGGGGACCACAGATACGCAGTATTTT.